This TCR beta chain was recovered during a study of cytomegalovirus exposure and HLA in healthy donors (dated by TCRdb to about 2017). As for the study more broadly: A later analysis indicated that the 130 or so validation repertoires were generated on the platform also employed for the approximately 700 repertoires of the first cohort. The study combined high-throughput TCR immunosequencing, statistical association of individual TCRs with disease status, and machine learning to predict cytomegalovirus infection status. The study aimed to test whether signatures of past pathogen exposure could be identified by cataloging public T cell receptors. Along with the roughly 670-subject first cohort, a separate validation cohort of over a hundred different subjects was used. General conclusions and limits of the study: The classifier was reported to diagnose cytomegalovirus status with high specificity and sensitivity in both the original cohort and the validation cohort. Most TCR sequences were observed very rarely across donors, whereas some public TCRs were present in many individuals. Of the cluster scores, roughly 95% were above 0 in a later analysis, which found that TCRs clustered in the first cohort also tended to co-occur in the 120 validation repertoires. The study gave a list of roughly 150 TCR beta chains associated with cytomegalovirus. In vitro tests confirmed that a few of the cytomegalovirus-associated TCR beta chains recognize cytomegalovirus antigens. A later analysis had no HLA typing for the validation cohort, so co-occurrence there was scored across all 110 or so repertoires. According to the authors, the approach could potentially be generalized to other disease states and immunological phenotypes.

The library was built by means of the immunoSEQ multiplex PCR assay. Turning to the authors' computational methods: A statistical classification framework was developed to diagnose cytomegalovirus status using the catalog of TCR beta chain sequences. TCRdb provides this immuneACCESS table in a form limited to in-frame rearrangements. Some clones are lacking; in checked studies, under half of them reflect an unresolved V gene, and why the rest are absent is not known. The V and J calls and the clone size are those of that table, but D and trimming were determined from the DNA. This sample gives about 130,000 clones in total; approximately 92% of them show up just once. The top ten hold 1.1% of the sample. Donors formed part of the validation cohort, which comprised 120 or so subjects and was distinct from the first cohort of 666 subjects. V is pruned by 3 bases and J by 4 bases, leaving 4 bases of the junction without a gene match. From the cysteine up to the valine, the CDR3 has a length of 14 residues. Only the CDR3 DNA stays, 42 bases, in frame from base 1. CDR1 and CDR2, looked up from the germline V gene, are SGHDT and YYEEEE.

A word on this clone: This receptor's antigen is unknown. Per-nucleotide qualities are absent, and no much larger clonotype sits a single base away.

This clonotype originated in a woman between 18 and 30 years old in good health and CMV-seronegative. Material: PBMCs. The rearrangement joined TRBV5-6 to TRBJ2-7; 10 nucleotides in the junction match TRBD2. In nucleotide form, the sequence is TGTGCCAGCAGCTCTACTAGCGGGGAGTACGAGCAGTACGTC. It codes for CASSSTSGEYEQYV.